This T cell receptor beta chain emerged from a study of fetal regulatory T cell absence and autoimmunity. Study-level points and caveats: The oligoclonal enrichment was interpreted as supporting antigen-driven pancreatic autoimmunity before birth in IPEX syndrome.

Trimming took 3 bases from V and 1 from J; bases not matched to a gene: 1. The CDR3 runs to 15 residues. Germline CDR1 KGHSH, CDR2 LQKENI. Sequencing used immunoSEQ multiplex PCR; TCRdb keeps in-frame clones, though not all of them. The sample consists of 85,000 to 100,000 clones, about two thirds of them appearing once. Notes on this clone: Its antigen is not known.

This chain uses TRBV18 with TRBJ2-1, with 9 bases that match TRBD2. The specimen sequenced was pancreas tissue. The receptor was derived from a male donor with IPEX syndrome. CDR3 in amino acids: CASSPGLASYNEQFF. The CDR3 bases are TGTGCCAGCTCACCGGGACTAGCATCCTACAATGAGCAGTTCTTC.